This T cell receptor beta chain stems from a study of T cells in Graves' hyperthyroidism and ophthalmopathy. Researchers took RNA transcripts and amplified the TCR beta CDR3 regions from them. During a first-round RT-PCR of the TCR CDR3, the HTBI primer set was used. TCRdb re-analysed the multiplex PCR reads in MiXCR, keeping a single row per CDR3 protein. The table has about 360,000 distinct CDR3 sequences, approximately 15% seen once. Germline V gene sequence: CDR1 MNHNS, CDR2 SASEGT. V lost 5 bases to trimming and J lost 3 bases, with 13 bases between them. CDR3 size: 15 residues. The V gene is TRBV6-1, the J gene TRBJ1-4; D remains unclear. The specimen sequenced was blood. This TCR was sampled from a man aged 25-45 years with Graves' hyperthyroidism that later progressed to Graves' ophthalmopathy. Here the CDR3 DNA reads TGTGCCAGCAGTCTAAGGTTGCGGGCTAATGAAAAACTGTTTTTT. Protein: CASSLRLRANEKLFF.